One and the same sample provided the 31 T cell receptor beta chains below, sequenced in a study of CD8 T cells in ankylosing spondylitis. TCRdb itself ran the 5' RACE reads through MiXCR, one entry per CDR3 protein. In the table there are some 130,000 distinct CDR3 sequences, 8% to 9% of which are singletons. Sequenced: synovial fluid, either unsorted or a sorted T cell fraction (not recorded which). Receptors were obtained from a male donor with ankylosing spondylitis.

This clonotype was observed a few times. The CDR3 bases are TGTGCCAGCAGCCGGCACAGCAACTCTGGGGCCAACGTCCTGACTTTC. Translation gives CASSRHSNSGANVLTF. The chain combines TRBV7-2 with TRBJ2-6, with no clear D. CDR3 length: 16 amino acids. V was trimmed by 5 bases and J by 0 bases, leaving 11 bases between them. CDR1 SGHTA and CDR2 FQGNSA come from the germline V gene. Variable domain in full (rest from reference TRBV7-2 and TRBJ2-6): GAGVSQSPSNKVTEKGKDVELRCDPISGHTALYWYRQSLGQGLEFLIYFQGNSAPDKSGLPSDRFSAERTGGSVSTLTIQRTQQEDSAVYLCASSRHSNSGANVLTFGAGSRLTVL.

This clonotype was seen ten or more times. CDR3 DNA sequence: TGTGCCAGCTCACCGAACCTTAATGAAAAACTGTTTTTT. It translates to CASSPNLNEKLFF. The chain employs TRBV18 and TRBJ1-4; no clear D. CDR1 is KGHSH, CDR2 LQKENI, per germline. The CDR3 loop spans 13 amino acids. V was pared by 3 bases and J by 4 bases, with 6 bases between.

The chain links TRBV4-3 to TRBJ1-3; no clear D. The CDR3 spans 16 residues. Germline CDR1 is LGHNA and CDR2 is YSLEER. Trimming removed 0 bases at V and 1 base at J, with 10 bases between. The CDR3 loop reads CASSQEPGGSGNTIYF. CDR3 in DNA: TGCGCCAGCAGCCAAGAGCCAGGTGGATCTGGAAACACCATATATTTT.

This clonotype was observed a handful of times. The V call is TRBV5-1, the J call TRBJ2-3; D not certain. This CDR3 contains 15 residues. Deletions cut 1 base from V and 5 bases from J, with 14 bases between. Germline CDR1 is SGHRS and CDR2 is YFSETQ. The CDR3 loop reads CASSLYKGTEDTQYF. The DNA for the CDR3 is TGCGCCAGCAGCTTGTATAAAGGTACCGAAGATACGCAGTATTTT.

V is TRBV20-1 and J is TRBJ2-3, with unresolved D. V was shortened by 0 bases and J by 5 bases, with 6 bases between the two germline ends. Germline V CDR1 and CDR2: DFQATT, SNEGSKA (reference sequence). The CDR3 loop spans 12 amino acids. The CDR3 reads CSAREWGDTQYF. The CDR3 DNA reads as TGCAGTGCTAGAGAATGGGGAGATACGCAGTATTTT.

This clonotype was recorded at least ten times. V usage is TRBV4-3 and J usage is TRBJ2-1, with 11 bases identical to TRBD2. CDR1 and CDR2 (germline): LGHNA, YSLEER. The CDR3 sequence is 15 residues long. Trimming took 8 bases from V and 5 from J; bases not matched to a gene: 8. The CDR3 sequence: CASAELAGEDNEQFF. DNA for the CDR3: TGCGCCAGCGCCGAACTAGCGGGAGAAGACAATGAGCAGTTCTTC.

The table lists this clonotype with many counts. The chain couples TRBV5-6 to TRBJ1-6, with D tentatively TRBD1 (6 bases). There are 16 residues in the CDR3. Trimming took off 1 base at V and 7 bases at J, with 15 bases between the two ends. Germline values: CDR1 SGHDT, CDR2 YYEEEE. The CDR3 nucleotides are TGTGCCAGCAGCTTGATGGCGCAAGGACAGAATTCACCCCTCCACTTT. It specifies CASSLMAQGQNSPLHF. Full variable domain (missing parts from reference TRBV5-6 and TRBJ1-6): DAGVTQSPTHLIKTRGQQVTLRCSPKSGHDTVSWYQQALGQGPQFIFQYYEEEERQRGNFPDRFSGHQFPNYSSELNVNALLLGDSALYLCASSLMAQGQNSPLHFGNGTRLTVT.

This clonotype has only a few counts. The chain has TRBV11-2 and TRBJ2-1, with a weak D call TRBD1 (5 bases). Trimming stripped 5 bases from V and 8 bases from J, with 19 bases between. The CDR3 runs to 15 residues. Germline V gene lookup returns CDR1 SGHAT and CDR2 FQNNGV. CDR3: CASSLIIWGRHEQFF. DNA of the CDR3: TGTGCCAGCAGCCTCATCATATGGGGCCGACATGAGCAGTTCTTC.

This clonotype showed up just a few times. The CDR3 coding sequence is TGTGCCTGGACCATTTCCGGTGGCCGCCAAGAGACCCAGTACTTC. Amino acids: CAWTISGGRQETQYF. This chain links TRBV30 with TRBJ2-5; D call uncertain. The CDR3 is made up of 15 amino acids. Deletions cut 4 bases from V and 1 base from J, with 16 bases between. Germline assignment: CDR1 GTSNPN and CDR2 SVGIG (reference sequence).

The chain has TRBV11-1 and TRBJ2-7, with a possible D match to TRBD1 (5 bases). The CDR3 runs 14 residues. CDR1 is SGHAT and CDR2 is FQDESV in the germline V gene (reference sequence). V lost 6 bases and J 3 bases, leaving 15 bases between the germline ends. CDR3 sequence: CASSPDQGYYEQYF. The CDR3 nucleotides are TGTGCCAGCAGTCCAGACCAGGGCTACTACGAGCAGTACTTC.

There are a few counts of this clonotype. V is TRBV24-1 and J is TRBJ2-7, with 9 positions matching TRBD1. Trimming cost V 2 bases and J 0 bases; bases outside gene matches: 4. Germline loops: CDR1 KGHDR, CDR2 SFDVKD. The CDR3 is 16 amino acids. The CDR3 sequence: CATSDSPGQGSYEQYF. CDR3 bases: TGTGCCACCAGTGATTCCCCGGGACAGGGCTCCTACGAGCAGTACTTC.

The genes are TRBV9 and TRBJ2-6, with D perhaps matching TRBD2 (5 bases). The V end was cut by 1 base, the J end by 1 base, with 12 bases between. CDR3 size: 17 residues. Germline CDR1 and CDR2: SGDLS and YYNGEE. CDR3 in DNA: TGTGCCAGCAGCGTAAGACCTACTAGTTCTGGGGCCAACGTCCTGACTTTC. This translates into CASSVRPTSSGANVLTF.

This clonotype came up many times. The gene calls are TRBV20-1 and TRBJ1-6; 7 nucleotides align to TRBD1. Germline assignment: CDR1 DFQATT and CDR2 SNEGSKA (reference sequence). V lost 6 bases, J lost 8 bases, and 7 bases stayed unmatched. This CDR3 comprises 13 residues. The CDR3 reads CSAPGGGDSPLHF. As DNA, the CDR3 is TGCAGTGCCCCAGGGGGAGGGGATTCACCCCTCCACTTT.

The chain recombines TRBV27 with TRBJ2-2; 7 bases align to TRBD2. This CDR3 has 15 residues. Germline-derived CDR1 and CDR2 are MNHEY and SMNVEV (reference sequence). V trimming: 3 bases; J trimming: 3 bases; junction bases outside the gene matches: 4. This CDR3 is CASSFGRGYTGELFF. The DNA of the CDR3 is TGTGCCAGCAGTTTCGGGCGGGGGTACACCGGGGAGCTGTTTTTT.

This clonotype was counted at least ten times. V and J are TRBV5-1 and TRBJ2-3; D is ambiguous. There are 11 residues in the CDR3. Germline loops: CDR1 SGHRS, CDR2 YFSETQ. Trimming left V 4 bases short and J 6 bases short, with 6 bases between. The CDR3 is CASSESDTQYF. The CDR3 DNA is TGCGCCAGCAGCGAGAGCGATACGCAGTATTTT.

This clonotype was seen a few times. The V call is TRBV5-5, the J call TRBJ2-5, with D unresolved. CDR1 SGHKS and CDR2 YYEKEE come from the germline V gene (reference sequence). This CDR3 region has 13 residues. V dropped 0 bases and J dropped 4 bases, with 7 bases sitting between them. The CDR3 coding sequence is TGTGCCAGCAGCTTGGGCCCAGTAGAGACCCAGTACTTC. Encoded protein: CASSLGPVETQYF.

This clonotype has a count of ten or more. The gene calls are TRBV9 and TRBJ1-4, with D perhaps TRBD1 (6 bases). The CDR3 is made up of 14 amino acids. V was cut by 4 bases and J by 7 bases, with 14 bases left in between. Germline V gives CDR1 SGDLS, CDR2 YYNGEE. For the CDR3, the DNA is TGTGCCAGCAGCCCGTGGAAAGGGGGTGAAAAACTGTTTTTT. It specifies CASSPWKGGEKLFF.

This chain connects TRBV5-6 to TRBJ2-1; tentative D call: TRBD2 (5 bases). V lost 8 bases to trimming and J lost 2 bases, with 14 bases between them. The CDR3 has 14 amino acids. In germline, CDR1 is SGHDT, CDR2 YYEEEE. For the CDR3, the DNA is TGTGCCAGTACCCCTCTGAGGGCCTACAATGAGCAGTTCTTC. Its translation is CASTPLRAYNEQFF.

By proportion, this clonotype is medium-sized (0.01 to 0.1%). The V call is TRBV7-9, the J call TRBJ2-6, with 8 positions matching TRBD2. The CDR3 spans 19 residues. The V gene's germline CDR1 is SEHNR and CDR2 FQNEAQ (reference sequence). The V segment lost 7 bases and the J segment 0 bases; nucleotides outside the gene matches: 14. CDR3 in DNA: TGTGCCAGCACCAAAGGATGGGGACTAGAAAGCTCTGGGGCCAACGTCCTGACTTTC. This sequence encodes CASTKGWGLESSGANVLTF.

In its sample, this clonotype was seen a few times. The CDR3 DNA is TGTGCCAGCAGCTCCGGGACAGGGATGGGAACTGAAGCTTTCTTT. The encoded protein is CASSSGTGMGTEAFF. V usage is TRBV7-2 and J usage is TRBJ1-1, with 9 bases matching TRBD1. The CDR3 length is 15 residues. The V gene end was trimmed by 4 bases and the J gene end by 5 bases; junction bases not matched to a gene: 8. Germline values: CDR1 SGHTA, CDR2 FQGNSA.

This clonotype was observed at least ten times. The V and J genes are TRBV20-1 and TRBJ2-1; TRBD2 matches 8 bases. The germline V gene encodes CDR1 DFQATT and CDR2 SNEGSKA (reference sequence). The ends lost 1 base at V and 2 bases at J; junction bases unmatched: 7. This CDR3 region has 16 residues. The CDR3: CSARGDSGDTYNEQFF. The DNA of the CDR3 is TGCAGTGCTAGAGGGGATAGCGGGGATACCTACAATGAGCAGTTCTTC.

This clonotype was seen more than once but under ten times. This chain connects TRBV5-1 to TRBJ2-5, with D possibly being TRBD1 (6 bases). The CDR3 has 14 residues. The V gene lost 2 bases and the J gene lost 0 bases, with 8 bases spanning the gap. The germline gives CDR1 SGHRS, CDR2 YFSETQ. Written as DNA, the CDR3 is TGCGCCAGCAGCTTAACAGGGAACCAAGAGACCCAGTACTTC. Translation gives CASSLTGNQETQYF.

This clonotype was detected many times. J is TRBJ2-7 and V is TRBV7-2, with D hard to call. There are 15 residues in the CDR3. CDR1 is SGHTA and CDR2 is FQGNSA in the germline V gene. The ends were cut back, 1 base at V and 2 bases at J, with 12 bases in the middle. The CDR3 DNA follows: TGTGCCAGCAGCTTAGTCCCCTCAGTTACCTACGAGCAGTACTTC. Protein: CASSLVPSVTYEQYF.

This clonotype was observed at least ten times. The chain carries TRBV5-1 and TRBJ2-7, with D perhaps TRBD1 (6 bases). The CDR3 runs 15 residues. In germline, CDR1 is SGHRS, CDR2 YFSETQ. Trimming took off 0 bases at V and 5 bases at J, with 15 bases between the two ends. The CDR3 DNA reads TGCGCCAGCAGCTTGGTTTCGACAGGAGGTGACGAGCAGTACTTC. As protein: CASSLVSTGGDEQYF. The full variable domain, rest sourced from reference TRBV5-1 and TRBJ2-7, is KAGVTQTPRYLIKTRGQQVTLSCSPISGHRSVSWYQQTPGQGLQFLFEYFSETQRNKGNFPGRFSGRQFSNSRSEMNVSTLELGDSALYLCASSLVSTGGDEQYFGPGTRLTVT.

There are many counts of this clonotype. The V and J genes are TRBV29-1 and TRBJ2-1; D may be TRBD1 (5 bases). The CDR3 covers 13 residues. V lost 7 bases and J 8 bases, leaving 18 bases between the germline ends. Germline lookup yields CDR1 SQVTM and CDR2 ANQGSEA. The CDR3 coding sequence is TGCAGCGCCCGTCGCAGGGTTATGGATGAGCAGTTCTTC. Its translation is CSARRRVMDEQFF.

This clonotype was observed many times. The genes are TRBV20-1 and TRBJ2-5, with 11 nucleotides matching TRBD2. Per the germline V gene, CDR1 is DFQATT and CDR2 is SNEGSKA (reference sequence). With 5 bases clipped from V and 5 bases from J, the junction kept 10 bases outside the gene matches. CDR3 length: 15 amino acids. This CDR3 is CSASSSGRWGETQYF. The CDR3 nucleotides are TGCAGTGCTTCATCTAGCGGGAGGTGGGGTGAGACCCAGTACTTC.

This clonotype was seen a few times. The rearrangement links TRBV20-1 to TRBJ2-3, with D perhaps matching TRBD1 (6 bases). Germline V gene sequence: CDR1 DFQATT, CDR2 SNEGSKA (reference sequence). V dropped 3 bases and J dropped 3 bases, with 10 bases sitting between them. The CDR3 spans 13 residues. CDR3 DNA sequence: TGCAGTGCTAGCCCACAGGGTACAGATACGCAGTATTTT. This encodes CSASPQGTDTQYF.

CDR3 residues: CAISEPDRASYEQYF. Written as DNA, the CDR3 is TGTGCCATCAGTGAGCCGGACAGGGCCTCCTACGAGCAGTACTTC. This chain uses TRBV10-3 with TRBJ2-7, with 8 bases identical to TRBD1. The V gene's germline CDR1 is ENHRY and CDR2 SYGVKD. V was pared by 2 bases and J by 0 bases, with 3 bases of the junction left unmatched. The CDR3 length is 15 residues.

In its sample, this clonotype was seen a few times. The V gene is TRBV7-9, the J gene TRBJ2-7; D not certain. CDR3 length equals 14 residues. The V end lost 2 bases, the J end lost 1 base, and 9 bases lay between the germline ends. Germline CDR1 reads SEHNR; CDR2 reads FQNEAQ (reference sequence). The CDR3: CASSLKGLSYEQYF. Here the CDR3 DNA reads TGTGCCAGCAGCTTAAAAGGATTGTCCTACGAGCAGTACTTC.

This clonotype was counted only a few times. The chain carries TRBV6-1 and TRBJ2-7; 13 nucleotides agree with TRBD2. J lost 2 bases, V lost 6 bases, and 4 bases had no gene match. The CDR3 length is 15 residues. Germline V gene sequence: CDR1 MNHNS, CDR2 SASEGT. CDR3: CASRPGLAGAYEQYF. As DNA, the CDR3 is TGTGCCAGCAGGCCAGGACTAGCGGGAGCCTACGAGCAGTACTTC.

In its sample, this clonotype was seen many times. The CDR3 sequence: CASSPNVGTGGHNEQFF. DNA of the CDR3: TGTGCCAGCAGCCCTAACGTCGGGACAGGGGGGCACAATGAGCAGTTCTTC. The V gene is TRBV12-3 or TRBV12-4, the J gene TRBJ2-1; 11 bases fit TRBD1. CDR3 length: 17 residues. J gave up 5 bases and V 6 bases, and 12 bases lay outside the gene matches.